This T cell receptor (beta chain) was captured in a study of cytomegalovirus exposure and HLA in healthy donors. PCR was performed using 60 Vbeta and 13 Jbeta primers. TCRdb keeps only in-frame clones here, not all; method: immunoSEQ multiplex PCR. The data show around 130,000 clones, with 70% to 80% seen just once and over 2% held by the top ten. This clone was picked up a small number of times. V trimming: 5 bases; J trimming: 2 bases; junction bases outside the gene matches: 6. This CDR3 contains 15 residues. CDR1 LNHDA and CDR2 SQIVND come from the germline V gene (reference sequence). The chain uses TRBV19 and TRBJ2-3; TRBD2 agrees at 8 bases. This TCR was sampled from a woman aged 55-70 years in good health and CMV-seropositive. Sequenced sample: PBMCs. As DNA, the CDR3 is TGTGCCAGTAGTTCAAGCGGGGGATTCACAGATACGCAGTATTTT. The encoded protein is CASSSSGGFTDTQYF.